The 14 T cell receptor beta chains in this list originate from one sample, sequenced in a study of response to subunit inactivated influenza vaccine. TCRdb fed the RT-PCR reads into MiXCR, producing one record per CDR3 protein. The repertoire holds 500,000 to 750,000 distinct CDR3 sequences, 13% to 15% seen once, with 11% in the top ten. The sequencing used PBMCs from blood, collected approximately 13 days after vaccination. The origin of the receptors is a man aged 50-59 years who received an inactivated influenza vaccine.

This sequence joins TRBV7-9 and TRBJ2-2; TRBD1 matches at 7 bases. This CDR3 comprises 15 residues. Germline trimming cut 2 bases from V and 5 bases from J; bases unmatched to any gene: 5. Germline CDR1 is SEHNR and CDR2 is FQNEAQ (reference sequence). The CDR3 protein is CASSLRGQGTGELFF. The DNA for the CDR3 is TGTGCCAGCAGCTTAAGGGGGCAGGGGACCGGGGAGCTGTTTTTT.

V gene TRBV6-6 combines with J gene TRBJ2-7, with 9 bases aligning to TRBD1. CDR1 MNHNY and CDR2 SVGAGI come from the germline V gene (reference sequence). V was pared by 8 bases and J by 3 bases, with 5 bases of the junction left unmatched. The CDR3 has 13 amino acids. As DNA, the CDR3 is TGTGCCAGCGCAAACAGGGGGCTCTACGAGCAGTACTTC. Its translation: CASANRGLYEQYF.

Note on this clonotype: Given a much more abundant clone one base away, this may be a read error. This chain joins TRBV6-1 and TRBJ2-1; 7 bases agree with TRBD2. Looked up from germline, CDR1 is MNHNS and CDR2 is SASEGT. V trimming: 6 bases; J trimming: 4 bases; junction bases outside the gene matches: 9. The CDR3 runs to 15 residues. CDR3 bases: TGTGCCAGCAGGTCTAAGCGGGGACCTTACAATGAGCAGTTCTTC. It yields the protein CASRSKRGPYNEQFF.

This clonotype was found a few times. This rearrangement joins TRBV20-1 to TRBJ2-7; 7 bases agree with TRBD2. The V segment lost 0 bases and the J segment 0 bases; nucleotides outside the gene matches: 5. The CDR3 length is 15 residues. Germline CDR1 reads DFQATT; CDR2 reads SNEGSKA (reference sequence). CDR3 bases: TGCAGTGCTAGAGATACGGGGGGAAGCTCCTACGAGCAGTACTTC. This sequence encodes CSARDTGGSSYEQYF.

The chain links TRBV27 to TRBJ1-1; D is ambiguous. The CDR3 is made up of 15 amino acids. The V gene's germline CDR1 is MNHEY and CDR2 SMNVEV (reference sequence). The ends were cut back, 5 bases at V and 5 bases at J, with 18 bases in the middle. The CDR3: CASSLGFGGSTEAFF. CDR3 in DNA: TGTGCCAGCAGTCTAGGATTTGGAGGTTCTACTGAAGCTTTCTTT.

In this sample, this clonotype turned up a few times. The chain links TRBV4-1 to TRBJ2-3; unclear D gene. Germline V gene lookup returns CDR1 MGHRA and CDR2 YSYEKL. Trimming took off 4 bases at V and 0 bases at J, with 11 bases between the two ends. This CDR3 contains 15 residues. The CDR3 region has the DNA TGCGCCAGCAGCCTCCAGGAAACTAGCACAGATACGCAGTATTTT. This codes for CASSLQETSTDTQYF.

This clonotype came up a few times. The CDR3 region has the DNA TGTGCCAGCAGCTTAGAAGCCGCCGAGCAGTCCAATGAGCAGTTCTTC. Translation: CASSLEAAEQSNEQFF. The chain recombines TRBV7-6 with TRBJ2-1; D is ambiguous. Germline V gene sequence: CDR1 SGHVS, CDR2 FNYEAQ. V lost 1 base and J 6 bases, leaving 16 bases between the germline ends. This CDR3 region has 16 residues.

This clonotype was detected a few times. The CDR3: CASSFLGSSGNTIYF. DNA for the CDR3: TGTGCCAGCAGCTTTCTCGGGTCCTCTGGAAACACCATATATTTT. The chain joins TRBV5-6 to TRBJ1-3; no firm D call. CDR3 length: 15 amino acids. V lost 2 bases to trimming and J lost 0 bases, with 9 bases between them. Germline V gene data show CDR1 as SGHDT and CDR2 as YYEEEE.

The chain has TRBV10-3 and TRBJ1-5, with unresolved D. This CDR3 spans 15 amino acids. Per the germline V gene, CDR1 is ENHRY and CDR2 is SYGVKD. V was trimmed by 3 bases and J by 5 bases, leaving 14 bases between them. The CDR3 DNA follows: TGTGCCATCAGTGATACGACCGTGGGGTATCAGCCCCAGCATTTT. Its protein is CAISDTTVGYQPQHF.

This clonotype has just a few counts. The CDR3 sequence: CASLDGIGSNEQFF. The CDR3 nucleotides read TGTGCCAGCCTTGACGGCATAGGGTCCAATGAGCAGTTCTTC. The chain carries TRBV7-8 and TRBJ2-1; D gene unclear. CDR1 and CDR2 from the germline V gene are SGHVS and FQNEAQ. V was trimmed by 8 bases and J by 6 bases, leaving 17 bases between them. This CDR3 region has 14 residues.

This clonotype showed up many times. V gene TRBV5-1 combines with J gene TRBJ1-4; D is ambiguous. Trimming removed 0 bases at V and 0 bases at J, with 6 bases between. The V gene's germline CDR1 is SGHRS and CDR2 YFSETQ. The CDR3 runs to 15 residues. The DNA for the CDR3 is TGCGCCAGCAGCTTGGGGTACGCAACTAATGAAAAACTGTTTTTT. Translation: CASSLGYATNEKLFF.

This clonotype was detected ten times or more. This chain uses TRBV7-9 with TRBJ2-1; TRBD2 matches at 9 bases. V gave up 3 bases and J gave up 6 bases; unmatched junction bases: 3. Germline V gives CDR1 SEHNR, CDR2 FQNEAQ (reference sequence). The CDR3 length is 14 residues. The DNA of the CDR3 is TGTGCCAGCAGCTTCGCGGGAGGGTCCAATGAGCAGTTCTTC. Its protein product is CASSFAGGSNEQFF. The whole variable domain, remainder taken from reference TRBV7-9 and TRBJ2-1, is DTGVSQNPRHKITKRGQNVTFRCDPISEHNRLYWYRQTLGQGPEFLTYFQNEAQLEKSRLLSDRFSAERPKGSFSTLEIQRTEQGDSAMYLCASSFAGGSNEQFFGPGTRLTVL.

The CDR3 here is CASSDNSIISYEQYF. The CDR3 DNA reads as TGTGCCAGCAGTGATAATTCCATCATCTCCTACGAGCAGTACTTC. The chain combines TRBV2 with TRBJ2-7; D unresolved. The CDR3 consists of 15 residues. Germline CDR1 reads SNHLY; CDR2 reads FYNNEI. V lost 3 bases to trimming and J lost 0 bases, with 12 bases between them.

This clonotype was seen ten or more times. V and J are TRBV7-9 and TRBJ1-2; 8 bases fit TRBD1. The ends lost 5 bases at V and 8 bases at J; junction bases unmatched: 7. The CDR3 spans 13 residues. The V gene's germline CDR1 is SEHNR and CDR2 FQNEAQ (reference sequence). The CDR3 DNA is TGTGCCAGCAGCCTCGGACAGGGTTTCGGCTACACCTTC. Translated, it gives CASSLGQGFGYTF.